Listed below are T cell receptor beta chains from one sample, sequenced in a study of blood T cell repertoires in COVID-19. Method: immunoSEQ multiplex PCR; TCRdb's copy keeps in-frame clones and lacks some. The sample lists 87,000 or so clones, 80% to 90% occurring once. Sequencing was performed on peripheral blood. The receptors stem from an older man with acute or convalescent COVID-19. The CDR3 runs from the conserved cysteine through the conserved F or W. Fields, in order: V gene, D gene, J gene, clone size, CDR3 protein, CDR3 DNA. D genes are given only for firm matches. Clone size, where shown, is once, few, many, or a class for clones that have expanded.

>TRBV27|-|TRBJ1-3|-
CASSLGKGIGGNTIYF
TGTGCCAGCAGTTTAGGCAAAGGTATAGGGGGTAACACCATATATTTT
>TRBV14|TRBD1|TRBJ2-1|-
CASSRTGLNEQFF
TGTGCCAGCAGCCGGACAGGGCTCAATGAGCAGTTCTTC
>TRBV6-5|-|TRBJ1-2|once
CASRDTENFYGYTF
TGTGCCAGCAGAGATACAGAAAACTTCTATGGCTACACCTTC
>TRBV5-1|TRBD1|TRBJ2-7|once
CASSYGGQGSYEQYF
TGCGCCAGCAGCTACGGGGGACAGGGTTCCTACGAGCAGTACTTC
>TRBV28|TRBD2|TRBJ2-1|-
CASSLPTSGSIEQFF
TGTGCCAGCAGTCTGCCGACTAGCGGGAGTATTGAGCAGTTCTTC
>TRBV7-9|TRBD1|TRBJ1-4|-
CASSSRDRGNEKLFF
TGTGCCAGCAGCTCACGGGACAGGGGTAATGAAAAACTGTTTTTT
>TRBV27|-|TRBJ1-3|-
CASSLGGLGGNTIYF
TGTGCCAGCAGTTTGGGGGGGCTCGGTGGAAACACCATATATTTT
>TRBV6-1|-|TRBJ1-3|once
CASSGGSGLSGNTIYF
TGTGCCAGCAGTGGCGGGTCGGGACTATCTGGAAACACCATATATTTT
>TRBV28|TRBD1|TRBJ1-2|few
CASSSGQGPYGYTF
TGTGCCAGCAGTTCGGGACAGGGGCCATATGGCTACACCTTC
>TRBV6-2/TRBV6-3|-|TRBJ2-6|-
CASSLEGTGANVLTF
TGTGCCAGCAGTCTGGAGGGGACTGGGGCCAACGTCCTGACTTTC
>TRBV5-6|-|TRBJ1-5|-
CASSLAGAGDLNQPQHF
TGTGCCAGCAGCTTGGCAGGTGCAGGGGACCTTAATCAGCCCCAGCATTTT
>TRBV2|-|TRBJ1-2|-
CASSEEGGRLNYGYTF
TGTGCCAGCAGTGAGGAGGGCGGCAGACTAAACTATGGCTACACCTTC
>TRBV18|TRBD1|TRBJ1-4|-
CASSSGTGGRVEKLFF
TGTGCCAGCTCCTCCGGGACAGGGGGCCGAGTTGAAAAACTGTTTTTT
>TRBV19|TRBD1|TRBJ1-2|-
CASQEGQGRNYGYTF
TGTGCCAGCCAAGAGGGACAGGGCAGGAACTATGGCTACACCTTC
>TRBV12-3/TRBV12-4|TRBD1|TRBJ1-3|-
CASRQQGATIYF
TGTGCCAGCAGACAGCAGGGGGCCACCATATATTTT
>TRBV25-1|-|TRBJ1-5|-
CASRGGVSQPQHF
TGTGCCAGCAGGGGGGGAGTTAGTCAGCCCCAGCATTTT
>TRBV25-1|-|TRBJ2-7|-
CASSESAGSVYEQYF
TGTGCCAGCAGTGAATCGGCAGGGTCGGTCTACGAGCAGTACTTC
>TRBV5-6|TRBD1|TRBJ1-6|few
CASSRTGGIGSYNSPLHF
TGTGCCAGCAGCAGGACAGGGGGCATAGGGTCCTATAATTCACCCCTCCACTTT
>TRBV15|-|TRBJ2-2|-
CATSRPIGGEAAGELFF
TGTGCCACCAGCAGACCCATCGGGGGAGAAGCGGCCGGGGAGCTGTTTTTT
>TRBV18|TRBD1|TRBJ1-2|-
CASSPTYGQGEGANYGYTF
TGTGCCAGCTCACCAACCTATGGACAGGGGGAAGGGGCTAACTATGGCTACACCTTC
>TRBV24-1|-|TRBJ1-2|-
CATSDFGGGYTF
TGTGCCACCAGTGACTTTGGGGGCGGCTACACCTTC
>TRBV27|-|TRBJ2-5|-
CASSQKDMPQETQYF
TGTGCCAGCAGTCAGAAGGACATGCCGCAAGAGACCCAGTACTTC
>TRBV6-5|-|TRBJ2-1|-
CASSSRGSTYNEQFF
TGTGCCAGCAGTTCCCGAGGTTCCACGTACAATGAGCAGTTCTTC
>TRBV9|-|TRBJ1-2|-
CASSVGGGLGYTF
TGTGCCAGCAGCGTAGGTGGAGGGCTGGGCTACACCTTC
>TRBV5-1|-|TRBJ2-3|-
CASSLATSSTSTDTQYF
TGCGCCAGCAGCTTGGCCACTAGCTCGACTAGCACAGATACGCAGTATTTT
>TRBV18|TRBD2|TRBJ2-2|-
CASSPQRGDTGELFF
TGTGCCAGCTCACCCCAGCGGGGCGACACCGGGGAGCTGTTTTTT
>TRBV4-1|-|TRBJ2-3|-
CASSPMARTDTQYF
TGCGCCAGCAGCCCCATGGCCCGCACAGATACGCAGTATTTT
>TRBV3-1/TRBV3-2|-|TRBJ2-3|-
CASSQDGDGGHSTDTQYF
TGTGCCAGCAGCCAAGATGGAGACGGAGGGCATAGCACAGATACGCAGTATTTT
>TRBV9|-|TRBJ1-1|-
CASSVGQGTEAFF
TGTGCCAGCAGCGTAGGGCAGGGCACTGAAGCTTTCTTT
>TRBV6-5|-|TRBJ1-1|-
CASSSARGTEAFF
TGTGCCAGCAGCTCAGCCAGGGGCACTGAAGCTTTCTTT
>TRBV29-1|-|TRBJ2-3|-
CSELSGADTQYF
TGCAGCGAGCTCTCAGGGGCAGATACGCAGTATTTT
>TRBV27|TRBD1|TRBJ1-1|-
CASGRQGKGDTEAFF
TGTGCCAGCGGGAGACAGGGTAAGGGGGACACTGAAGCTTTCTTT
>TRBV18|TRBD1|TRBJ1-5|-
CASSPLDRGLPQHF
TGTGCCAGCTCACCACTCGACAGGGGGCTACCCCAGCATTTT
>TRBV7-2|-|TRBJ2-2|-
CASSPWVAIGELFF
TGTGCCAGCAGCCCCTGGGTAGCGATAGGGGAGCTGTTTTTT
>TRBV18|TRBD1|TRBJ2-7|-
CASSPRDRDHEQYF
TGTGCCAGCTCACCCCGGGACAGGGACCACGAGCAGTACTTC
>TRBV24-1|-|TRBJ1-5|-
CATSDPGMGNQPQHF
TGTGCCACCAGTGATCCAGGGATGGGCAATCAGCCCCAGCATTTT
>TRBV11-2|TRBD1|TRBJ2-7|once
CASSFFTGQGEQYF
TGTGCCAGCAGCTTTTTCACGGGACAGGGCGAGCAGTACTTC
>TRBV6-2/TRBV6-3|TRBD2|TRBJ2-7|-
CASSSGTSGRIYEQYF
TGTGCCAGCAGTTCTGGGACTAGCGGGAGAATCTACGAGCAGTACTTC
>TRBV19|TRBD1|TRBJ1-2|-
CASSALQGADGYTF
TGTGCCAGTAGTGCCTTACAGGGGGCAGATGGCTACACCTTC
>TRBV9|TRBD1|TRBJ2-5|-
CASSGSGQTETQYF
TGTGCCAGCAGCGGCTCGGGACAGACGGAGACCCAGTACTTC
>TRBV7-2|-|TRBJ1-1|-
CASSSQGTEAFF
TGTGCCAGCAGCTCCCAGGGCACTGAAGCTTTCTTT
>TRBV19|TRBD1|TRBJ2-2|-
CASRTGEVGAGELFF
TGTGCCAGTAGAACAGGGGAAGTGGGGGCCGGGGAGCTGTTTTTT
>TRBV5-6|-|TRBJ1-1|-
CASSLRERAFF
TGTGCCAGCAGCTTGAGGGAGCGGGCTTTCTTT
>TRBV6-5|TRBD2|TRBJ2-5|-
CASSYSTAGGWETQYF
TGTGCCAGCAGTTACTCGACTGCGGGAGGGTGGGAGACCCAGTACTTC
>TRBV7-2|-|TRBJ1-3|-
CASSLAGGPNTIYF
TGTGCCAGCAGCTTAGCGGGGGGTCCAAACACCATATATTTT
>TRBV12-5|TRBD1|TRBJ1-4|-
CASGLVVDRLFF
TGTGCTAGTGGTTTGGTAGTGGACAGGTTGTTTTTT